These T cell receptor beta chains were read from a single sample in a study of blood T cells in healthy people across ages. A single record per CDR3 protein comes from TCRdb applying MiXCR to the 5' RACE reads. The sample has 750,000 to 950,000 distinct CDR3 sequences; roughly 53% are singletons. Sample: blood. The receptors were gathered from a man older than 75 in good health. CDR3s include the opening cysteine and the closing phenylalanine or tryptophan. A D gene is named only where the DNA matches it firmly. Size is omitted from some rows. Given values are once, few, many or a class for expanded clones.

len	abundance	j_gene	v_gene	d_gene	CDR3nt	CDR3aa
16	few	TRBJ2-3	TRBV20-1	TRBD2	TGCAGTGCCGGCCCTCTAGCGGGAGGCCTACAAGATACGCAGTATTTT	CSAGPLAGGLQDTQYF
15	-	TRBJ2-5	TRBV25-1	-	TGTGCCAGCAGTGAATATATTGGAGTAAAAGAGACCCAGTACTTC	CASSEYIGVKETQYF
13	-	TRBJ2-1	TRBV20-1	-	TGCAGTGCTCGGGACGGGGGATACAATGAGCAGTTCTTC	CSARDGGYNEQFF
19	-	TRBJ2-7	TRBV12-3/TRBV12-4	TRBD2	TGTGCCAGCAGTTCTTCCGGGACTAGCGCCATAAAAATCTACAATGAGCAGTACTTC	CASSSSGTSAIKIYNEQYF
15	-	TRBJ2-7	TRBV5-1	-	TGCGCCAGCAGCTTGTTTGAGGACGCAGCCTACGAGCAGTACTTC	CASSLFEDAAYEQYF
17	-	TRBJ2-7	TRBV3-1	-	TGTGCCAGCAGCCCCGGAGGAGGTCGGACCTCATCCTACGAGCAGTACTTC	CASSPGGGRTSSYEQYF
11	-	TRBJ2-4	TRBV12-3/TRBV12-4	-	TGTGCCAGCAGTTCCCCAAGGAAGCAGTACTTC	CASSSPRKQYF
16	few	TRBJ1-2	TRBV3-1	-	TGTGCCAGCAGCCCCCTTGGCTCGGGAGGGGGAAGAGGCTACACCTTC	CASSPLGSGGGRGYTF
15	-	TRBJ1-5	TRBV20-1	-	TGCAGTGCTAGAGATCTCAGGGCTGGCAATCAGCCCCAGCATTTT	CSARDLRAGNQPQHF
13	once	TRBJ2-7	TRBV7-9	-	TGTGCCAGCAGCTGGGGCAGGGACTACGAGCAGTACTTC	CASSWGRDYEQYF
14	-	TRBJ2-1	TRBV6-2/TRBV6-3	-	TGTGCCAGTTGGAGGGACTCCGGGATTCTAGAGCAGTTCTTC	CASWRDSGILEQFF
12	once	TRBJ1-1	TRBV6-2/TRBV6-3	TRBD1	TGTGCCAGCAGCCGGGACAGGGCCAAAGCTTTCTTT	CASSRDRAKAFF